This entry describes one T cell receptor beta chain. These data originate in a study of Ad26.COV2.S vaccination and SARS-CoV-2 variants. Stated treatment: around 19 received Ad26.COV2.S at low or high dose, single or two shots; 5 received placebo; per-sample allocation not given. Material that was analyzed had been drawn on day 63 after the first vaccine or placebo injection. V gave up 1 base and J gave up 7 bases; unmatched junction bases: 3. The length of the CDR3 is 13 residues. Germline V gives CDR1 SGHDT, CDR2 YYEEEE. Sequencing used immunoSEQ multiplex PCR; TCRdb keeps in-frame clones, though not all of them. The repertoire holds approximately 410,000 clones, with 70% to 90% as singletons.

The sample here was peripheral blood, taken in a trial of Ad26.COV2.S vaccine versus placebo. The gene calls are TRBV5-6 and TRBJ2-5; 8 nucleotides agree with TRBD2. This TCR was recovered from a person between 18 and 59 years old who received the Ad26.COV2.S COVID-19 vaccine or a placebo. This CDR3 is CASSLRAGGTQYF. The DNA for the CDR3 is TGTGCCAGCAGCTTGAGGGCGGGAGGGACCCAGTACTTC. Drawing the rest from reference TRBV5-6 and TRBJ2-5, the complete variable domain is DAGVTQSPTHLIKTRGQQVTLRCSPKSGHDTVSWYQQALGQGPQFIFQYYEEEERQRGNFPDRFSGHQFPNYSSELNVNALLLGDSALYLCASSLRAGGTQYFGPGTRLLVL.